One sample yielded the 19 T cell receptor beta chains listed below, sequenced in a study of HIV-infected patients and healthy controls (dated by TCRdb to 2013 to 2014). After antiretroviral therapy began, follow-up blood was collected from HIV-infected patients roughly three months, about 14 weeks, later. Whole blood was used without fractionating the cells, so the repertoire represented all peripheral T cells without sorting. The library was built by means of 5' RACE. Instrument used: Illumina MiSeq. About 470 ng RNA was reverse transcribed with SuperScript III using primers against the alpha and beta constant regions. Separate alpha and beta chain libraries were made by chain-specific third strand synthesis with multiplexing indices. TCRdb trimmed the raw reads at Q25, called clones with MiXCR and kept productive beta chains. One record per CDR3 amino acid sequence lists the most common genes and DNA. The sample includes about 14,000 distinct CDR3 sequences, with around 12% observed a single time. The top ten clones comprise about 37% of the sample.

The sample was blood, taken during antiretroviral therapy. The receptors were sampled from an adult with HIV infection. The donor label of this sample is uncertain.

The sample holds many counts of this clonotype. V and J are TRBV19 and TRBJ2-3; 9 bases align to TRBD1. V lost 5 bases and J lost 2; bases outside the gene matches: 8. This CDR3 contains 16 residues. Looked up from germline, CDR1 is LNHDA and CDR2 is SQIVND (reference sequence). CDR3 sequence (DNA): TGTGCCAGTAGTCCCTGGACAGGGGAACTCACAGATACGCAGTATTTT. Amino acid sequence: CASSPWTGELTDTQYF.

This clonotype was detected only a few times. The rearrangement uses TRBV6-5 and TRBJ2-3; 12 bases agree with TRBD2. The germline CDR1 and CDR2 sequences are MNHEY and SVGAGI. The CDR3 totals 19 residues. Germline trimming cut 0 bases from V and 4 bases from J; bases unmatched to any gene: 11. The CDR3 coding sequence is TGTGCCAGCAGTTACTCGGCCTTCCTAGCGGGGGGGCGGGCAGATACGCAGTATTTT. It codes for CASSYSAFLAGGRADTQYF.

This clonotype was recorded many times. The chain carries TRBV27 and TRBJ1-2; D unresolved. The length of the CDR3 is 13 residues. CDR1 is MNHEY, CDR2 SMNVEV, per germline (reference sequence). V lost 7 bases to trimming and J lost 4 bases, with 13 bases between them. The chain's CDR3 is CASTSGPSYGYTF. Here the CDR3 DNA reads TGTGCCAGCACTTCAGGACCGAGCTATGGCTACACCTTC.

This clonotype was seen ten or more times. The chain recombines TRBV2 with TRBJ2-1, with D possibly being TRBD2 (6 bases). The ends were cut back, 6 bases at V and 8 bases at J, with 11 bases in the middle. Germline CDR1 reads SNHLY; CDR2 reads FYNNEI. The length of the CDR3 is 12 residues. CDR3 DNA sequence: TGTGCCAGCAGGGCGGGAAGGGATGAGCAGTTCTTC. Translation: CASRAGRDEQFF.

V and J are TRBV18 and TRBJ1-6; D is uncertain. V lost 2 bases to trimming and J lost 7 bases, with 3 bases between them. This CDR3 is 12 amino acids long. Germline CDR1 is KGHSH and CDR2 is LQKENI. In DNA, the CDR3 is TGTGCCAGCTCACCAGGGAATTCACCCCTCCACTTT. Translated, it gives CASSPGNSPLHF.

The rearrangement links TRBV27 to TRBJ2-3, with 7 bases matching TRBD2. V gave up 4 bases and J gave up 0 bases; unmatched junction bases: 13. Germline CDR1 and CDR2: MNHEY and SMNVEV (reference sequence). The CDR3 length is 18 residues. The CDR3 loop is CASSSGARRGTSTDTQYF. The DNA of the CDR3 is TGTGCCAGCAGTTCAGGAGCTCGGCGGGGGACTAGCACAGATACGCAGTATTTT.

Ten or more counts support this clonotype. The V and J genes are TRBV3-1 and TRBJ2-7; 8 bases align to TRBD2. Trimming at V came to 6 bases and at J to 2 bases, leaving 9 bases not matched to a gene. In germline, CDR1 is LGHDT, CDR2 YNNKEL (reference sequence). The CDR3 consists of 15 residues. CDR3: CASRGGLAPTYEQYF. The CDR3 coding sequence is TGTGCCAGCAGGGGTGGACTAGCTCCGACCTACGAGCAGTACTTC.

The sample holds many counts of this clonotype. V is TRBV20-1 and J is TRBJ2-5; TRBD2 matches 9 bases. This CDR3 has 15 residues. Per germline, CDR1 DFQATT and CDR2 SNEGSKA (reference sequence). V lost 5 bases and J lost 5; bases outside the gene matches: 12. CDR3 nucleotides: TGCAGTGCTGGGATAGCGGGAGCGGATCTGGAGACCCAGTACTTC. Residues: CSAGIAGADLETQYF.

In its sample, this clonotype ranks as medium-sized (0.01 to 0.1%). The V gene is TRBV12-3 or TRBV12-4, the J gene TRBJ2-5; 13 nucleotides match TRBD2. This CDR3 has 18 residues. V lost 4 bases, J lost 1 base, and 9 bases stayed unmatched. The CDR3 DNA reads TGTGCCAGCAGTTCCGAGGAACTAGCGGGGGGGAGCCAAGAGACCCAGTACTTC. It yields the protein CASSSEELAGGSQETQYF.

This clonotype was counted at least ten times. This chain uses TRBV3-1 with TRBJ2-4, with D possibly called TRBD1 or TRBD2 (5 bases each). Deletions cut 0 bases from V and 14 bases from J, with 14 bases between. The germline CDR1 and CDR2 sequences are LGHDT and YNNKEL (reference sequence). The CDR3 covers 13 residues. CDR3 in DNA: TGTGCCAGCAGCCAAGATCAGAGACAGCGGAAGTACTTC. This translates into CASSQDQRQRKYF. The full variable domain, rest sourced from reference TRBV3-1 and TRBJ2-4, is DTAVSQTPKYLVTQMGNDKSIKCEQNLGHDTMYWYKQDSKKFLKIMFSYNNKELIINETVPNRFSPKSPDKAHLNLHINSLELGDSAVYFCASSQDQRQRKYFGAGTRLSVL.

This clonotype was seen ten or more times. V and J are TRBV5-6 and TRBJ1-1, with D uncertain. The CDR3 spans 13 residues. Germline V gene sequence: CDR1 SGHDT, CDR2 YYEEEE. V was shortened by 1 base and J by 4 bases, with 8 bases between the two germline ends. The CDR3: CASSLSQATEAFF. CDR3 sequence (DNA): TGTGCCAGCAGCTTGAGCCAGGCCACTGAAGCTTTCTTT.

This clonotype was observed at least ten times. The chain joins TRBV12-3 or TRBV12-4 to TRBJ2-3; D remains ambiguous. Trimming removed 3 bases from V and 5 bases from J, with 15 bases in between. The CDR3 runs 15 residues. The CDR3 sequence: CASSFFSSFGDTQYF. In nucleotides, the CDR3 is TGTGCCAGCAGTTTTTTTAGTAGCTTCGGAGATACGCAGTATTTT.

This clonotype is labeled as medium-sized. The chain joins TRBV16 to TRBJ2-1; the D is unclear. The V gene's germline CDR1 is KGHSY and CDR2 FQNENV. The V end lost 4 bases, the J end lost 5 bases, and 3 bases lay between the germline ends. CDR3 length: 11 residues. CDR3 DNA: TGTGCCAGCAGCCCCAACAATGAGCAGTTCTTC. It is translated as CASSPNNEQFF.

This clonotype rates as medium-sized. The J gene is TRBJ2-1, the V gene TRBV3-1; TRBD2 is a possible D gene (5 bases). V dropped 0 bases and J dropped 3 bases, with 9 bases sitting between them. The CDR3 is 15 amino acids. Germline CDR1 is LGHDT and CDR2 is YNNKEL (reference sequence). CDR3 in amino acids: CASSQDVGVYNEQFF. CDR3 bases: TGTGCCAGCAGCCAAGATGTGGGAGTCTACAATGAGCAGTTCTTC.

There are many counts of this clonotype. This sequence joins TRBV20-1 and TRBJ1-5; D not certain. V was trimmed by 3 bases and J by 6 bases, leaving 15 bases between them. CDR3 length equals 14 residues. Germline V gene data show CDR1 as DFQATT and CDR2 as SNEGSKA (reference sequence). The CDR3 bases are TGCAGTGCTAGTAGGGCTCCCCGGGCTCAGCCCCAGCATTTT. It yields the protein CSASRAPRAQPQHF.

Ten or more counts support this clonotype. The chain has TRBV28 and TRBJ2-2; perhaps TRBD2 as D (6 bases). The CDR3 spans 16 residues. The ends were cut back, 6 bases at V and 1 base at J, with 15 bases in the middle. In germline, CDR1 is MDHEN, CDR2 SYDVKM. Here the CDR3 reads CASRESAGLNTGELFF. DNA for the CDR3: TGTGCCAGCAGGGAGTCAGCGGGCCTGAACACCGGGGAGCTGTTTTTT.

This clonotype has a count of ten or more. The chain uses TRBV2 and TRBJ2-5; TRBD2 agrees at 10 bases. The CDR3 covers 14 residues. J was trimmed by 3 bases and V by 6 bases; bases with no gene match: 4. CDR1 is SNHLY, CDR2 FYNNEI, per germline. The CDR3 coding sequence is TGTGCCAGCAGGATAGCGGGGGGCAAAGAGACCCAGTACTTC. This sequence encodes CASRIAGGKETQYF.

The chain combines TRBV5-6 with TRBJ2-3; 10 bases line up with TRBD2. V dropped 2 bases and J dropped 0; count of bases not matched to a gene: 6. CDR1 and CDR2 from the germline V gene are SGHDT and YYEEEE. The CDR3 runs 17 residues. The CDR3 DNA reads TGTGCCAGCAGCTTCCCGCTAGCGGGAGTTAGCACAGATACGCAGTATTTT. Residues: CASSFPLAGVSTDTQYF.

There are many counts of this clonotype. In DNA form, the CDR3 reads TGTGCCAGCAGTTCCTTAACCGGGACTAGCTACAATGAGCAGTTCTTC. Translated: CASSSLTGTSYNEQFF. The gene calls are TRBV12-3 or TRBV12-4 and TRBJ2-1; 8 nucleotides match TRBD2. V shed 4 bases, J shed 3 bases, and the junction held 8 bases outside the gene matches. The CDR3 sequence is 16 residues long.